These 17 T cell receptor beta chains share one sample of origin, sequenced in a study of molecular identifiers for immune sequencing clone quantification. TCRdb reprocessed the PCR reads with MiXCR, giving one entry per CDR3 protein. The repertoire consists of approximately 36,000 distinct CDR3 sequences, with roughly 18% occurring once and the leading ten covering approximately 6.7%. The source material was naive CD8+ T cells from blood, with Jurkat cell RNA spiked in. Noted subset: FACS-sorted CD8+CD4-CCR7+CD45RA+ naive T cells. These receptors were obtained from a human donor in good health. Some libraries in this study had Jurkat cell RNA spiked in.

Ten or more counts support this clonotype. This chain connects TRBV6-2 or TRBV6-3 to TRBJ2-2; 11 bases are shared with TRBD2. J gave up 0 bases and V 5 bases, and 8 bases lay outside the gene matches. CDR3 length: 18 amino acids. Germline assignment: CDR1 MNHEY and CDR2 SVGEGT. CDR3 sequence: CASSNRGLAVANTGELFF. The DNA for the CDR3 is TGTGCCAGCAGTAATAGGGGACTAGCGGTGGCGAACACCGGGGAGCTGTTTTTT.

The chain employs TRBV11-3 and TRBJ2-1; tentative D call: TRBD2 (6 bases). The V gene lost 5 bases and the J gene lost 8 bases, with 16 bases spanning the gap. CDR3 size: 14 residues. Germline CDR1 reads SGHNT; CDR2 reads YENEEA. The CDR3 coding sequence is TGTGCCAGCAGCCCCAGGGACGGAGGGCATGAGCAGTTCTTC. Translated: CASSPRDGGHEQFF.

This clonotype was counted at least ten times. V is TRBV7-2 and J is TRBJ2-3; D may be TRBD2 (6 bases). Per germline, CDR1 SGHTA and CDR2 FQGNSA. V shed 4 bases and J shed 4 bases, with 15 bases lying between them. The CDR3 sequence is 15 residues long. CDR3 DNA: TGTGCCAGCAGCTCCCTCTCATCTAGCGCAGATACGCAGTATTTT. Translating gives CASSSLSSSADTQYF.

This clonotype was counted ten times or more. The chain carries TRBV4-3 and TRBJ2-7; TRBD1 is a possible D gene (5 bases). The CDR3 is 16 amino acids. V lost 0 bases and J lost 2, with 14 bases in between. The germline gives CDR1 LGHNA, CDR2 YSLEER. The CDR3, as DNA: TGCGCCAGCAGCCAAGAAAGTTCCGACAGCCCCTACGAGCAGTACTTC. Its protein is CASSQESSDSPYEQYF.

This clonotype was counted at least ten times. The chain combines TRBV7-9 with TRBJ2-7; TRBD1 matches 12 bases. The germline V gene has CDR1 SEHNR and CDR2 FQNEAQ (reference sequence). The CDR3 runs to 14 residues. V was pared by 7 bases and J by 5 bases, with 6 bases of the junction left unmatched. For the CDR3, the DNA is TGTGCCAGCACTTACCGGGACAGGGGGCACGAGCAGTACTTC. This gives the protein CASTYRDRGHEQYF. Full variable domain (missing parts from reference TRBV7-9 and TRBJ2-7): DTGVSQNPRHKITKRGQNVTFRCDPISEHNRLYWYRQTLGQGPEFLTYFQNEAQLEKSRLLSDRFSAERPKGSFSTLEIQRTEQGDSAMYLCASTYRDRGHEQYFGPGTRLTVT.

Only a few counts were recorded for this clonotype. The CDR3 loop is CSANPNDRYNEQFF. In DNA form, the CDR3 reads TGCAGTGCTAACCCTAACGACAGGTACAATGAGCAGTTCTTC. The chain is built from TRBV20-1 and TRBJ2-1; weak D call: TRBD1 (6 bases). Germline-derived CDR1 and CDR2 are DFQATT and SNEGSKA (reference sequence). The CDR3 sequence is 14 residues long. V lost 4 bases and J lost 4, with 14 bases in between.

Ten or more counts support this clonotype. The chain carries TRBV20-1 and TRBJ1-2, with D hard to call. The germline V gene encodes CDR1 DFQATT and CDR2 SNEGSKA (reference sequence). V lost 0 bases and J lost 2, with 7 bases in between. CDR3 length equals 13 residues. CDR3 region: CSARDPENYGYTF. Here the CDR3 DNA reads TGCAGTGCTAGAGATCCCGAAAACTATGGCTACACCTTC.

This clonotype appeared a few times. This rearrangement joins TRBV7-6 to TRBJ2-2; D ambiguous. The CDR3 sequence is 13 residues long. Germline-derived CDR1 and CDR2 are SGHVS and FNYEAQ. V lost 5 bases, J lost 5 bases, and 9 bases lay in between. The CDR3 loop is CASSRVNTGELFF. The DNA for the CDR3 is TGTGCCAGCAGCAGGGTCAATACCGGGGAGCTGTTTTTT.

This clonotype occurred many times. The chain couples TRBV18 to TRBJ2-5; D may be TRBD2 (6 bases). Looked up from germline, CDR1 is KGHSH and CDR2 is LQKENI. The V end was cut by 4 bases, the J end by 3 bases, with 12 bases between. This CDR3 has 14 residues. CDR3 protein: CASSLVGLEETQYF. CDR3 nucleotides: TGTGCCAGCTCACTAGTGGGACTCGAAGAGACCCAGTACTTC.

This clonotype was found many times. This chain links TRBV20-1 with TRBJ2-1, with 10 bases that match TRBD2. Germline values: CDR1 DFQATT, CDR2 SNEGSKA (reference sequence). J lost 10 bases, V lost 8 bases, and 8 bases had no gene match. The CDR3 totals 12 residues. In DNA, the CDR3 is TGCAGTCGGGCTAGCGGGAGTCTCGAGCAGTTCTTC. Translation: CSRASGSLEQFF.

The chain uses TRBV10-2 and TRBJ2-5; perhaps TRBD1 as D (6 bases). CDR1 is WSHSY, CDR2 SAAADI, per germline. The CDR3 runs 16 residues. V was clipped by 0 bases and J by 5 bases, with 16 bases between them. In nucleotides, the CDR3 is TGCGCCAGCAGTGAGTCGACGATAAGGGGGATGGAGACCCAGTACTTC. This encodes CASSESTIRGMETQYF.

This clonotype was recorded at least ten times. The chain uses TRBV2 and TRBJ2-1; no reliable D call. Between the trimmed V and J ends, which lost 2 bases and 7 bases, there was a span of 12 bases. The germline CDR1 and CDR2 sequences are SNHLY and FYNNEI. This CDR3 has 14 residues. CDR3 DNA: TGTGCCAGCAGTGAAAGCGACTGGGCGAATGAGCAGTTCTTC. Translated: CASSESDWANEQFF.

Concerning this clonotype itself: An end of the junction differs from the germline gene, which may be a read error. This rearrangement joins TRBV4-3 to TRBJ2-1; D possibly corresponds to TRBD1 (5 bases). This CDR3 is 16 amino acids long. Germline-derived CDR1 and CDR2 are LGHNA and YSLEER. CDR3: CASSQEGADPYNERFF. CDR3 DNA sequence: TGCGCCAGCAGCCAAGAAGGGGCAGATCCCTACAATGAGCGGTTCTTC.

This clonotype was detected only a few times. The V and J genes are TRBV6-5 and TRBJ2-3; a possible D gene is TRBD2 (6 bases). With 5 bases removed from V and 1 base from J, the gap between germline ends came to 13 bases. Germline values: CDR1 MNHEY, CDR2 SVGAGI. CDR3 length equals 15 residues. The DNA of the CDR3 is TGTGCCAGCAGTCTAGCTAGCGCTCGCACAGATACGCAGTATTTT. Protein product: CASSLASARTDTQYF.

This clonotype was seen at least ten times. The V and J genes are TRBV14 and TRBJ2-3; 7 nucleotides line up with TRBD1. Trimming cost V 3 bases and J 6 bases; bases outside gene matches: 9. The germline V gene encodes CDR1 SGHDN and CDR2 FVKESK. The CDR3 length is 15 residues. This chain's CDR3 is CASSHPGQLWDTQYF. Here the CDR3 DNA reads TGTGCCAGCAGCCACCCGGGACAGTTGTGGGATACGCAGTATTTT.

The sample holds a few counts of this clonotype. The V call is TRBV20-1, the J call TRBJ2-3, with 12 positions matching TRBD2. The V gene's germline CDR1 is DFQATT and CDR2 SNEGSKA (reference sequence). V was pared by 7 bases and J by 6 bases, with 11 bases of the junction left unmatched. CDR3 length: 15 residues. The CDR3 region has the DNA TGCAGTGTCACAAACCTAGCGGGAGGGCGGGATACGCAGTATTTT. It is translated as CSVTNLAGGRDTQYF.

This clonotype was detected ten times or more. The V and J genes are TRBV9 and TRBJ1-2; no firm D call. V lost 2 bases and J lost 5, with 13 bases in between. The CDR3 loop spans 14 amino acids. CDR1 is SGDLS and CDR2 is YYNGEE in the germline V gene. The DNA of the CDR3 is TGTGCCAGCAGCGTCGGGGAGGACCCTTATGGCTACACCTTC. It translates to CASSVGEDPYGYTF.